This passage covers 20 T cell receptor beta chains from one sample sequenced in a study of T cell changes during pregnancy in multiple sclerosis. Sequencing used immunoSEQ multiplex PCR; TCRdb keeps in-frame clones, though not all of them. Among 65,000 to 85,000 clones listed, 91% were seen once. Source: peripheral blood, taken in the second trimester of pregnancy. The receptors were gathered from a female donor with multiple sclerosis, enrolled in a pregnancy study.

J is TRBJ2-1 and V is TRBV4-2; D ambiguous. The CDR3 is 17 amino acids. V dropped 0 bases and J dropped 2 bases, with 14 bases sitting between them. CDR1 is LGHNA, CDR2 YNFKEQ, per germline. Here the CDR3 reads CASSQDSARWAYNEQFF. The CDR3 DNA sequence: TGTGCCAGCAGCCAAGATTCGGCTAGATGGGCCTACAATGAGCAGTTCTTC.

CDR3 in DNA: TGTGCCAGCAGCCTGGGGCAGGGGATCGAAAAACTGTTTTTT. Amino acids: CASSLGQGIEKLFF. The genes are TRBV5-6 and TRBJ1-4, with D maybe TRBD1 (6 bases). Per germline, CDR1 SGHDT and CDR2 YYEEEE. V was pared by 4 bases and J by 8 bases, with 15 bases between. This CDR3 region has 14 residues.

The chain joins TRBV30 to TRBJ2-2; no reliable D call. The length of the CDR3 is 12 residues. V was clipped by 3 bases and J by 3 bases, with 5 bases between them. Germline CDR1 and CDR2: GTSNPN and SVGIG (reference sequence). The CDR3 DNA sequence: TGTGCCTGGAGCTCGGACACCGGGGAGCTGTTTTTT. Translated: CAWSSDTGELFF.

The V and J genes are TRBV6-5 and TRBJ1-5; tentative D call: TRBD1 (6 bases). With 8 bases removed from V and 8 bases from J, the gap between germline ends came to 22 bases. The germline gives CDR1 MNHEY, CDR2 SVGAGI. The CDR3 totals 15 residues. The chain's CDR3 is CASRTRQALGEPQHF. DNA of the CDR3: TGTGCCAGCCGAACCCGACAGGCACTGGGGGAGCCCCAGCATTTT.

CDR3 in amino acids: CASSLVVQAGDLFF. The CDR3 DNA reads as TGTGCCAGCAGCTTAGTGGTGCAGGCCGGTGATCTGTTTTTT. The chain employs TRBV7-6 and TRBJ1-4; D is unresolved. V lost 1 base, J lost 14 bases, and 17 bases lay in between. CDR3 length: 14 residues. CDR1 and CDR2 from the germline V gene are SGHVS and FNYEAQ.

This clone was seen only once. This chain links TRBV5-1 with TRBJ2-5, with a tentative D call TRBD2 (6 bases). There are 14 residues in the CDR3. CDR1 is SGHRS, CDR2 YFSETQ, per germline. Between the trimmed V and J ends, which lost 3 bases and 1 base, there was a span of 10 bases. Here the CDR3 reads CASSYFGGQETQYF. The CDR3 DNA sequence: TGCGCCAGCAGCTACTTCGGGGGCCAAGAGACCCAGTACTTC.

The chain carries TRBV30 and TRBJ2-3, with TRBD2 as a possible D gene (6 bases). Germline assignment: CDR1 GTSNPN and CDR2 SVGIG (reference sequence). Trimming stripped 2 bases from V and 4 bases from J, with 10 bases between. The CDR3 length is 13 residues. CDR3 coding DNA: TGTGCCTGGAGTCCGGGAGTTCCAGATACGCAGTATTTT. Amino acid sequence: CAWSPGVPDTQYF.

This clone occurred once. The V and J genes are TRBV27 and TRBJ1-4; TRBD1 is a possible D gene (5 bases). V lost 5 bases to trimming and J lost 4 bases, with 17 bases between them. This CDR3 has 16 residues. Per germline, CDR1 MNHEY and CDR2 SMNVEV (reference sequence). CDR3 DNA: TGTGCCAGCAGTCCCGGCGGGACGACGATTAATGAAAAACTGTTTTTT. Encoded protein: CASSPGGTTINEKLFF.

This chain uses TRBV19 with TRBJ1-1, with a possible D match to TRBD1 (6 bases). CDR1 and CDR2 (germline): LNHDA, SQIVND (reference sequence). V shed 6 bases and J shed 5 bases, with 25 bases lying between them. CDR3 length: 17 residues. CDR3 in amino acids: CASRLLWRGGARTEAFF. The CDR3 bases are TGTGCCAGTAGACTCCTCTGGAGGGGGGGCGCCAGGACTGAAGCTTTCTTT.

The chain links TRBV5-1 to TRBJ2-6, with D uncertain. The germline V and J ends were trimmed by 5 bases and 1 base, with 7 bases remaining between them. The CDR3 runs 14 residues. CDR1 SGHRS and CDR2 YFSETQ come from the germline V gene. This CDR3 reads CASRSVSGANVLTF. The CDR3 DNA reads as TGCGCCAGCAGATCTGTGTCTGGGGCCAACGTCCTGACTTTC.

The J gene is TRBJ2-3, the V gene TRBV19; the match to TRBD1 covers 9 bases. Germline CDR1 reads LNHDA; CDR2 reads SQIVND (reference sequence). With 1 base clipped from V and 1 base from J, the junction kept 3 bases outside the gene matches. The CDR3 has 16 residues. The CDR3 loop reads CASSIGHRGRTDTQYF. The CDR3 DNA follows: TGTGCCAGTAGTATAGGGCACAGGGGGCGCACAGATACGCAGTATTTT.

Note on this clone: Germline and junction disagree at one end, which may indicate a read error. The CDR3 reads CASSDDSRTETFF. DNA for the CDR3: TGTGCCAGCAGCGACGACAGCCGTACTGAAACTTTCTTT. The chain has TRBV9 and TRBJ1-1; D perhaps matches TRBD1 (5 bases). CDR1 and CDR2 (germline): SGDLS, YYNGEE. The CDR3 has 13 amino acids.

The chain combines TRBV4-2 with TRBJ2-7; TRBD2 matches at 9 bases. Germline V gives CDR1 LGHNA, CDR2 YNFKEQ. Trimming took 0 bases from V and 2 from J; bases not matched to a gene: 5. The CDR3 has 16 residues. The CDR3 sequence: CASSQEGREGPYEQYF. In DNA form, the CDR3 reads TGTGCCAGCAGCCAAGAGGGGCGGGAGGGCCCCTACGAGCAGTACTTC.

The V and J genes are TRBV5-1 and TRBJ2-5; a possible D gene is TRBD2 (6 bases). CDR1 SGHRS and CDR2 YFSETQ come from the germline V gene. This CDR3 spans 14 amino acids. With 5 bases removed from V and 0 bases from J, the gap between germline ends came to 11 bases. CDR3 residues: CASRASVNQETQYF. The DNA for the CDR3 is TGCGCCAGCAGAGCTAGCGTAAACCAAGAGACCCAGTACTTC.

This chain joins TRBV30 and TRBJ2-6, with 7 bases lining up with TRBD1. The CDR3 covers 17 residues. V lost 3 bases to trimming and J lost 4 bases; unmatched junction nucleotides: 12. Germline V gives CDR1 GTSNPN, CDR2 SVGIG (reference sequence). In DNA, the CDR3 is TGTGCCTGGAGCGAGGGACAGTCCGTTTACGGGGCCAACGTCCTGACTTTC. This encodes CAWSEGQSVYGANVLTF.

In DNA form, the CDR3 reads TGCAGCGTTGAACTCTGGCAGGGGACGGCGGCCGGGGAGCTGTTTTTT. Translated, it gives CSVELWQGTAAGELFF. The chain carries TRBV29-1 and TRBJ2-2, with TRBD1 as a possible D gene (6 bases). With 2 bases removed from V and 6 bases from J, the gap between germline ends came to 19 bases. CDR3 length: 16 amino acids. Per the germline V gene, CDR1 is SQVTM and CDR2 is ANQGSEA.

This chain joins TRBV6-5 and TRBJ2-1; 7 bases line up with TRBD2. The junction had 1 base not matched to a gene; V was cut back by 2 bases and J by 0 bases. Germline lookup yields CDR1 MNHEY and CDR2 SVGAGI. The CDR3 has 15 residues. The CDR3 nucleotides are TGTGCCAGCAGTTACAGACTAGCCTCCTACAATGAGCAGTTCTTC. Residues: CASSYRLASYNEQFF.

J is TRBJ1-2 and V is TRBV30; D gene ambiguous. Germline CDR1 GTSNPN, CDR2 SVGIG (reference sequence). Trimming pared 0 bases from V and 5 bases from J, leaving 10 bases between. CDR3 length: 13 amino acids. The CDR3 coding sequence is TGTGCCTGGAGTGTACACGTCCTGTATGGCTACACCTTC. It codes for CAWSVHVLYGYTF.

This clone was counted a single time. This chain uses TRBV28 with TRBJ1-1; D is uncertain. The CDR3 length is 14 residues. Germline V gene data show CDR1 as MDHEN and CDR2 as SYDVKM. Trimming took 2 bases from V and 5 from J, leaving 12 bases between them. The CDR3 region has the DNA TGTGCCAGCAGTTTAGAGGGCAGTGGGACTGAAGCTTTCTTT. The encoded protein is CASSLEGSGTEAFF.

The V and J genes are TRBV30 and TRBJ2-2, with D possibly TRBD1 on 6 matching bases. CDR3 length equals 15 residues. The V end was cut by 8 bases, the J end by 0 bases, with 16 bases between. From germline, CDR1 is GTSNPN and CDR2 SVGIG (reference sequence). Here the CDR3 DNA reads TGTGCCACGGGGACACCGGTCGCGAACACCGGGGAGCTGTTTTTT. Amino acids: CATGTPVANTGELFF.